These 2 T cell receptor beta chains came from one sample sequenced in a study of cytomegalovirus exposure and HLA in healthy donors. The PCR made use of 60 Vbeta and 13 Jbeta primers. Libraries were prepared by immunoSEQ multiplex PCR; TCRdb keeps only in-frame clonotypes and omits some of them. Counted here are roughly 200,000 clones, about 86% occurring once; the ten biggest clones make up roughly 0.33%. Sequencing was carried out using PBMCs. The source of these receptors is a woman aged 25-40 years in good health and CMV-seronegative.

The CDR3 DNA reads as TGTGCCAGCAGTAGCGGGAGGACAGATACGCAGTATTTT. Its protein is CASSSGRTDTQYF. The rearrangement joins TRBV6-1 to TRBJ2-3; 9 nucleotides line up with TRBD2. The CDR3 is 13 residues long. Germline lookup yields CDR1 MNHNS and CDR2 SASEGT. V lost 5 bases and J lost 3; bases outside the gene matches: 0.

The chain recombines TRBV28 with TRBJ2-5; D uncertain. Trimming left V 1 base short and J 5 bases short, with 5 bases between. Per the germline V gene, CDR1 is MDHEN and CDR2 is SYDVKM. The CDR3 covers 12 residues. CDR3 sequence: CASSLFFETQYF. DNA for the CDR3: TGTGCCAGCAGTTTATTCTTCGAGACCCAGTACTTC.